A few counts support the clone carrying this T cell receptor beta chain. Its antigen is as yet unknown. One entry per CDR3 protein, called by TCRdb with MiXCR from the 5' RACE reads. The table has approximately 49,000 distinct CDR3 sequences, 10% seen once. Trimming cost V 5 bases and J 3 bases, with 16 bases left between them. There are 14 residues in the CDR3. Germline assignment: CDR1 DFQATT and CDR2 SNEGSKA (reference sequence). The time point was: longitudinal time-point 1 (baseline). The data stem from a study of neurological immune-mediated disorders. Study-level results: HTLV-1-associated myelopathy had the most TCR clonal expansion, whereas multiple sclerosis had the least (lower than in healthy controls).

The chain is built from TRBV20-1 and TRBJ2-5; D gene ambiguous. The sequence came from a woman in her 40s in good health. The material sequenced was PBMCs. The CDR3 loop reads CSARVSVGKETQYF. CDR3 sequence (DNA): TGCAGTGCTCGGGTTTCTGTGGGAAAAGAGACCCAGTACTTC.